Listed here are 13 T cell receptor beta chains from one sample, sequenced in a study of control samples from healthy donors and cancer patients. Using immunoSEQ multiplex PCR, the repertoire was profiled, and TCRdb retains in-frame clones only, with some absent. The sample lists 150,000 to 200,000 clones, around 91% occurring once. Sequencing was carried out using blood. Every receptor here comes from a woman in her 30s in good health.

V gene TRBV28 combines with J gene TRBJ1-6; D gene uncertain. Looked up from germline, CDR1 is MDHEN and CDR2 is SYDVKM. Trimming stripped 1 base from V and 6 bases from J, with 7 bases between. The CDR3 totals 14 residues. CDR3 residues: CASSLSQANSPLHF. The DNA of the CDR3 is TGTGCCAGCAGTTTATCGCAGGCTAATTCACCCCTCCACTTT.

This rearrangement joins TRBV11-2 to TRBJ1-3; D ambiguous. The ends were cut back, 0 bases at V and 4 bases at J, with 4 bases in the middle. Germline-derived CDR1 and CDR2 are SGHAT and FQNNGV. The CDR3 has 13 residues. DNA for the CDR3: TGTGCCAGCAGCTTAGATTTCGGAAACACCATATATTTT. Protein sequence: CASSLDFGNTIYF.

The V gene is TRBV4-1, the J gene TRBJ2-3, with D unclear. Germline V gene data show CDR1 as MGHRA and CDR2 as YSYEKL. The V end lost 1 base, the J end lost 1 base, and 12 bases lay between the germline ends. This CDR3 has 16 residues. In DNA form, the CDR3 reads TGCGCCAGCAGCCAAGTGGTAGGGTTGGGCACAGATACGCAGTATTTT. This gives the protein CASSQVVGLGTDTQYF.

V and J are TRBV5-1 and TRBJ2-3, with 11 positions matching TRBD2. The length of the CDR3 is 20 residues. CDR1 is SGHRS and CDR2 is YFSETQ in the germline V gene. Trimming at V came to 0 bases and at J to 0 bases, leaving 12 bases not matched to a gene. CDR3 amino acids: CASSLARTSGGPPSTDTQYF. CDR3 nucleotides: TGCGCCAGCAGCTTGGCCCGAACTAGCGGGGGACCCCCTAGCACAGATACGCAGTATTTT.

The chain links TRBV18 to TRBJ1-5, with D unclear. Germline V lookup: CDR1 KGHSH, CDR2 LQKENI. The CDR3 extends over 12 amino acids. With 4 bases removed from V and 7 bases from J, the gap between germline ends came to 8 bases. Here the CDR3 reads CASSQGEQPQHF. The CDR3 region has the DNA TGTGCCAGCTCACAGGGTGAACAGCCCCAGCATTTT.

The chain carries TRBV27 and TRBJ2-7; 14 bases are a match to TRBD2. With V trimmed by 2 bases and J by 6 bases, 3 bases remained unmatched. The CDR3 is 15 amino acids. From germline, CDR1 is MNHEY and CDR2 SMNVEV (reference sequence). CDR3 nucleotide sequence: TGTGCCAGCAGTTTAGGGACTAGCGGGAGCGGCGAGCAGTACTTC. Protein sequence: CASSLGTSGSGEQYF.

V and J are TRBV2 and TRBJ2-5, with D possibly being TRBD1 (6 bases). Germline V gene lookup returns CDR1 SNHLY and CDR2 FYNNEI. CDR3 length: 13 amino acids. Trimming shortened V by 7 bases and J by 2 bases, and 11 bases separated the two germline ends. The CDR3 loop is CASIRTAQETQYF. The CDR3 DNA sequence: TGTGCCAGCATACGGACAGCTCAAGAGACCCAGTACTTC.

J is TRBJ1-2 and V is TRBV10-3, with TRBD1 identical over 8 bases. The CDR3 contains 14 residues. Unmatched junction bases numbered 0, after V lost 2 bases and J lost 1 base. Germline assignment: CDR1 ENHRY and CDR2 SYGVKD. The CDR3 region is CAISEGQGNYGYTF. The CDR3 bases are TGTGCCATCAGTGAGGGACAGGGTAACTATGGCTACACCTTC.

The chain employs TRBV6-1 and TRBJ1-1, with unresolved D. Trimming pared 2 bases from V and 5 bases from J, leaving 6 bases between. CDR1 and CDR2 from the germline V gene are MNHNS and SASEGT. The length of the CDR3 is 12 residues. The DNA of the CDR3 is TGTGCCAGCAGTGAAAGGGAAACTGAAGCTTTCTTT. Encoded protein: CASSERETEAFF.

This chain uses TRBV3-1 (or the pseudogene TRBV3-2) with TRBJ2-5; TRBD1 agrees at 8 bases. CDR1 and CDR2 (germline): LGHDT, YNNKEL (reference sequence). V shed 3 bases, J shed 2 bases, and the junction held 5 bases outside the gene matches. CDR3 size: 15 residues. The DNA of the CDR3 is TGTGCCAGCAGCCAGGGACAGGTTAGGCAAGAGACCCAGTACTTC. Protein: CASSQGQVRQETQYF.

The chain recombines TRBV19 with TRBJ1-5; a possible D gene is TRBD1 (6 bases). Trimming left V 5 bases short and J 3 bases short, with 14 bases between. Looked up from germline, CDR1 is LNHDA and CDR2 is SQIVND (reference sequence). The CDR3 extends over 15 amino acids. CDR3 sequence: CASSLPGTPNQPQHF. CDR3 DNA: TGTGCCAGTAGTCTCCCCGGGACACCCAATCAGCCCCAGCATTTT.

The chain joins TRBV6-4 to TRBJ1-5; 12 bases are a match to TRBD1. The CDR3 length is 15 residues. Trimming took 4 bases from V and 5 from J; bases not matched to a gene: 3. Germline V gene data show CDR1 as MRHNA and CDR2 as SNTAGT. This chain's CDR3 is CASSAGTGGDQPQHF. DNA of the CDR3: TGTGCCAGCAGTGCAGGGACAGGGGGCGATCAGCCCCAGCATTTT.

The V and J genes are TRBV12-3 or TRBV12-4 and TRBJ2-1, with D perhaps TRBD2 (7 bases). There are 13 residues in the CDR3. Trimming removed 0 bases from V and 14 bases from J, with 14 bases in between. DNA for the CDR3: TGTGCCAGCAGTTTAGCGGGGGGGCCCCGGGAGTTCTTC. Amino acid sequence: CASSLAGGPREFF.